A single sample is the source of the 10 T cell receptor beta chains below, sequenced in a study of massively parallel sequencing of T cell beta chains. Via MiXCR, TCRdb re-called the 5' RACE reads, giving one row per CDR3 protein. Of 4,300 or so distinct CDR3 sequences listed, roughly 35% are singletons. Specimen: commercial RNA from peripheral blood pooled from many donors. These receptor sequences come from a pool of human donors in good health; the sample was commercial RNA pooled from many donors.

This chain connects TRBV20-1 to TRBJ1-6; a weak D match, TRBD1 (6 bases). In germline, CDR1 is DFQATT, CDR2 SNEGSKA (reference sequence). V lost 4 bases to trimming and J lost 6 bases, with 7 bases between them. The CDR3 is made up of 12 amino acids. The CDR3 nucleotides read TGCAGTGCTATACAGGGTAATTCACCCCTCCACTTT. It translates to CSAIQGNSPLHF.

Judged by abundance, this clonotype is medium-sized (0.01 to 0.1%). The CDR3, as DNA: TGCAGCGTTGAGGGGGGTACCGGGGCCAACGTCCTGACTTTC. As protein: CSVEGGTGANVLTF. The chain is built from TRBV29-1 and TRBJ2-6; tentatively, D is TRBD2 (6 bases). Germline loops: CDR1 SQVTM, CDR2 ANQGSEA. The CDR3 is 14 amino acids. Trimming cost V 3 bases and J 4 bases, with 10 bases left between them. The full variable domain, rest sourced from reference TRBV29-1 and TRBJ2-6, is SAVISQKPSRDICQRGTSLTIQCQVDSQVTMMFWYRQQPGQSLTLIATANQGSEATYESGFVIDKFPISRPNLTFSTLTVSNMSPEDSSIYLCSVEGGTGANVLTFGAGSRLTVL.

The DNA of the CDR3 is TGCAGTGCTAGAGCCTCAGGGGATCAGCCCCAGCATTTT. It translates to CSARASGDQPQHF. The V call is TRBV20-1, the J call TRBJ1-5; D may be TRBD1 (6 bases). This CDR3 contains 13 residues. The germline V gene has CDR1 DFQATT and CDR2 SNEGSKA (reference sequence). Trimming removed 1 base at V and 5 bases at J, with 9 bases between.

The chain recombines TRBV20-1 with TRBJ2-1, with D possibly TRBD2 on 6 matching bases. V lost 8 bases to trimming and J lost 8 bases, with 16 bases between them. CDR1 is DFQATT and CDR2 is SNEGSKA in the germline V gene (reference sequence). The CDR3 sequence is 12 residues long. CDR3 bases: TGCAGTCCCTCTCAACTAGCCCATGAGCAGTTCTTC. Encoded protein: CSPSQLAHEQFF.

This chain uses TRBV7-6 with TRBJ1-5; TRBD1 might be the D (5 bases). The CDR3 contains 13 residues. The V gene's germline CDR1 is SGHVS and CDR2 FNYEAQ. The V gene lost 5 bases and the J gene lost 3 bases, with 8 bases spanning the gap. DNA for the CDR3: TGTGCCAGCAGCCTGGGGGACAATCAGCCCCAGCATTTT. Residues: CASSLGDNQPQHF.

The sample holds a few counts of this clonotype. This rearrangement joins TRBV19 to TRBJ1-5; the D is unclear. CDR1 and CDR2 (germline): LNHDA, SQIVND (reference sequence). This CDR3 is 13 amino acids long. Trimming shortened V by 2 bases and J by 5 bases, and 7 bases separated the two germline ends. CDR3 amino acids: CASSIRRDQPQHF. The CDR3 DNA is TGTGCCAGTAGTATAAGGAGAGATCAGCCCCAGCATTTT.

The rearrangement uses TRBV11-1 and TRBJ2-7; TRBD1 might be the D (5 bases). Germline assignment: CDR1 SGHAT and CDR2 FQDESV (reference sequence). The CDR3 runs 12 residues. Trimming stripped 4 bases from V and 4 bases from J, with 8 bases between. The DNA for the CDR3 is TGTGCCAGCAGCTCAGACAGTTACGAGCAGTACTTC. Residues: CASSSDSYEQYF.

This chain joins TRBV4-1 and TRBJ2-5; 7 nucleotides align to TRBD2. Germline lookup yields CDR1 MGHRA and CDR2 YSYEKL. The trim removed 4 bases at V and 1 base at J, leaving 3 bases unmatched. The CDR3 loop spans 14 amino acids. The CDR3 DNA is TGCGCCAGCAGCCGAAGGGAGGGCCAAGAGACCCAGTACTTC. This codes for CASSRREGQETQYF.

There are a few counts of this clonotype. V gene TRBV29-1 combines with J gene TRBJ2-3; D gene uncertain. Trimming pared 4 bases from V and 6 bases from J, leaving 2 bases between. In germline, CDR1 is SQVTM, CDR2 ANQGSEA. This CDR3 spans 9 amino acids. The CDR3: CSVGDTQYF. The DNA of the CDR3 is TGCAGCGTTGGTGATACGCAGTATTTT.

This clonotype was seen a handful of times. CDR3: CSASSFMGNVLTF. In nucleotides, the CDR3 is TGCAGTGCTAGCTCTTTCATGGGCAACGTCCTGACTTTC. The J gene is TRBJ2-6, the V gene TRBV20-1, with D unclear. The CDR3 extends over 13 amino acids. Germline V gene sequence: CDR1 DFQATT, CDR2 SNEGSKA (reference sequence). Trimming removed 3 bases at V and 9 bases at J, with 12 bases between.